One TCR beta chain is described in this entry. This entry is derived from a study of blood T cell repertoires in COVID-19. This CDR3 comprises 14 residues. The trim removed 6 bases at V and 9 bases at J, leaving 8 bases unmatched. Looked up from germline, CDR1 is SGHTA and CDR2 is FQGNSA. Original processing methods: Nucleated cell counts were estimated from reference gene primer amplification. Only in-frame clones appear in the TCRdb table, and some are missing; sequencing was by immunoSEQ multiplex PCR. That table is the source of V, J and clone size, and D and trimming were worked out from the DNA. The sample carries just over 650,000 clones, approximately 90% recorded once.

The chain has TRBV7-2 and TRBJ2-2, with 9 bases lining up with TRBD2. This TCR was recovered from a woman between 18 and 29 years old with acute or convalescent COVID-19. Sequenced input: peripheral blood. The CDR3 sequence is CASRGRGGSRELFF. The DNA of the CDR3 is TGTGCCAGCAGAGGGCGGGGGGGCAGCCGGGAGCTGTTTTTT.